The clone carrying this T cell receptor beta chain was picked up a small number of times. CDR3 length: 16 amino acids. V was pared by 4 bases and J by 3 bases, with 16 bases between. CDR1 is MNHEY and CDR2 is SVGAGI in the germline V gene. These data are taken from a study of HIV-infected patients and healthy controls. The repertoire came from unfractionated whole blood and reflected all unsorted peripheral T cells. cDNA was made from 500 ng RNA using alpha and beta constant primers. Separate chain-specific third strand synthesis with multiplexing indices produced the alpha and beta libraries. One entry per CDR3 protein, called by TCRdb with MiXCR from the 5' RACE reads. Of under 11,000 distinct CDR3 sequences in the sample, around 8% were seen once.

The sequence derives from an adult in good health. The J gene is TRBJ2-1, the V gene TRBV6-5; tentative D call: TRBD2 (6 bases). What was sequenced was blood. DNA for the CDR3: TGTGCCAGCAGTTCCCCCCCAACTAGCTACTACAATGAGCAGTTCTTC. It encodes CASSSPPTSYYNEQFF.